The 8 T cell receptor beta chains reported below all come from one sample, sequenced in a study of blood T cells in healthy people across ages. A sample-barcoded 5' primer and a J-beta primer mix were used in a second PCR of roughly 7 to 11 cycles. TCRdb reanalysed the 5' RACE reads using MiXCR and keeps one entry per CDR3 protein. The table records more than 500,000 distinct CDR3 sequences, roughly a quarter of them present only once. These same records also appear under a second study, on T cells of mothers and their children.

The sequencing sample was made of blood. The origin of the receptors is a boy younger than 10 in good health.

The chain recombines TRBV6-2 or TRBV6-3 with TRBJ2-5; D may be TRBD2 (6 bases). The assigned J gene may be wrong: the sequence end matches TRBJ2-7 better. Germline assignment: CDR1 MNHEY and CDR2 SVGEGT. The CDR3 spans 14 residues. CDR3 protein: CASSYGTPGYEQYF. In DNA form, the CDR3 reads TGTGCCAGCAGTTATGGGACTCCAGGCTACGAGCAGTACTTC.

The CDR3 DNA follows: TGTGCCAGTAGGGGCAGGGACATGAACACTGAAGCTTTCTTT. Translation: CASRGRDMNTEAFF. The V gene is TRBV19, the J gene TRBJ1-1; maybe TRBD1 (6 bases). V was pared by 6 bases and J by 0 bases, with 11 bases between. Germline loops: CDR1 LNHDA, CDR2 SQIVND (reference sequence). The CDR3 sequence is 14 residues long.

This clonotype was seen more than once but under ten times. Here the CDR3 reads CSARVQVWGHGYTF. As DNA, the CDR3 is TGCAGTGCTAGAGTACAGGTCTGGGGCCATGGCTACACCTTC. V usage is TRBV20-1 and J usage is TRBJ1-2; possible D gene TRBD1, 5 bases. The V gene lost 1 base and the J gene lost 6 bases, with 15 bases spanning the gap. CDR1 and CDR2 (germline): DFQATT, SNEGSKA (reference sequence). The CDR3 extends over 14 amino acids.

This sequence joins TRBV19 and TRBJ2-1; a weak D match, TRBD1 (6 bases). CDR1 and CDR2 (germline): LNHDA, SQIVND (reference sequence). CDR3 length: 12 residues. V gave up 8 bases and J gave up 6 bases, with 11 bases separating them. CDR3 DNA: TGTGCCAGTGGACAGCCAAGCAATGAGCAGTTCTTC. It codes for CASGQPSNEQFF.

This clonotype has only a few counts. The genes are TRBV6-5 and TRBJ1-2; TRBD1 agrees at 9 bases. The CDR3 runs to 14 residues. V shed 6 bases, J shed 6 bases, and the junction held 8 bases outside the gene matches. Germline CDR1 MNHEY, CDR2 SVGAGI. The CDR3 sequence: CASRSPTGGHGYTF. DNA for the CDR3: TGTGCCAGCAGATCCCCAACAGGGGGCCATGGCTACACCTTC.

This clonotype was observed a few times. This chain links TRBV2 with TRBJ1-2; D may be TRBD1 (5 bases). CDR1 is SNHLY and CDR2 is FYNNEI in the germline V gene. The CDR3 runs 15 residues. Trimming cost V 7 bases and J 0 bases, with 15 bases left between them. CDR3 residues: CASTKYWGTNYGYTF. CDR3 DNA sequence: TGTGCCAGCACCAAGTATTGGGGGACTAACTATGGCTACACCTTC.

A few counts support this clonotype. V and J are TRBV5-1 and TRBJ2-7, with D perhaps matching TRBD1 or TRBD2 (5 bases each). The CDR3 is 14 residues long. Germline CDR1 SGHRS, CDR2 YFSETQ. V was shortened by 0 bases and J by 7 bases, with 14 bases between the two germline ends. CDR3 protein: CASSLAHTGGEQYF. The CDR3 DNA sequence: TGCGCCAGCAGCTTGGCACACACTGGGGGAGAGCAGTACTTC.

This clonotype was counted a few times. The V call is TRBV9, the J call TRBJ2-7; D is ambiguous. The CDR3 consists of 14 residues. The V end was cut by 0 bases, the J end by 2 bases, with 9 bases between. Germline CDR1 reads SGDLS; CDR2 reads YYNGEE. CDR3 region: CASSVGSGTYEQYF. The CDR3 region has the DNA TGTGCCAGCAGCGTAGGTTCAGGAACCTACGAGCAGTACTTC.